These 21 T cell receptor beta chains originate from one sample sequenced in a study of early T cells in non-severe SARS-CoV-2 infection. TCRdb used MiXCR to reprocess the 5' RACE reads, holding one entry per CDR3 protein. The table lists some 87,000 distinct CDR3 sequences, roughly 15% of them singletons. Source material: whole blood. The receptors originated from an adult who was a healthcare worker with PCR-confirmed SARS-CoV-2 infection or an uninfected control (not recorded which).

V and J are TRBV7-2 and TRBJ1-2, with 7 bases fitting TRBD1. V trimming: 3 bases; J trimming: 5 bases; junction bases outside the gene matches: 12. CDR3 length: 16 residues. CDR1 is SGHTA and CDR2 is FQGNSA in the germline V gene. The CDR3 loop reads CASSFRTGLPRYGYTF. The CDR3 bases are TGTGCCAGCAGCTTCAGGACAGGCCTGCCGAGATATGGCTACACCTTC.

The V call is TRBV29-1, the J call TRBJ2-1, with 8 bases lining up with TRBD1. V lost 2 bases to trimming and J lost 13 bases; unmatched junction nucleotides: 4. This CDR3 contains 11 residues. CDR1 is SQVTM and CDR2 is ANQGSEA in the germline V gene. The CDR3 coding sequence is TGCAGCGTTGAACAGGGGGCCGGACAGTTCTTC. Its protein is CSVEQGAGQFF.

As regards this clonotype: Just one base apart from a much larger clone, this may be a read error. The chain couples TRBV6-5 to TRBJ2-3; D is ambiguous. The germline V gene has CDR1 MNHEY and CDR2 SVGAGI. Deletions cut 5 bases from V and 8 bases from J, with 20 bases between. The CDR3 is 15 residues long. The CDR3 DNA reads as TGTGCCAGCAGTGTCCGACCAGTTGGGTTAGTTACGCAGTATTTT. Its translation: CASSVRPVGLVTQYF.

The rearrangement uses TRBV29-1 and TRBJ2-7, with TRBD1 matching over 8 bases. This CDR3 comprises 11 residues. Looked up from germline, CDR1 is SQVTM and CDR2 is ANQGSEA. The V gene end was trimmed by 7 bases and the J gene end by 5 bases; junction bases not matched to a gene: 4. The CDR3 region has the DNA TGCAGCGCCTTGGACAGGGACGAGCAGTACTTC. Translating it yields CSALDRDEQYF.

The rearrangement joins TRBV2 to TRBJ2-2, with 7 positions matching TRBD1. CDR1 is SNHLY, CDR2 FYNNEI, per germline. CDR3 length: 14 residues. V dropped 7 bases and J dropped 3; count of bases not matched to a gene: 5. The CDR3: CASTGTAYTGELFF. The CDR3 DNA is TGTGCCAGCACTGGGACAGCTTACACCGGGGAGCTGTTTTTT.

This clonotype was observed at least ten times. The chain recombines TRBV7-2 with TRBJ2-5, with a tentative D call TRBD2 (6 bases). Per the germline V gene, CDR1 is SGHTA and CDR2 is FQGNSA. Trimming took off 3 bases at V and 8 bases at J, with 7 bases between the two ends. The CDR3 consists of 11 residues. The CDR3 reads CASSLRDTQYF. For the CDR3, the DNA is TGTGCCAGCAGCTTGCGGGACACCCAGTACTTC.

Many counts were recorded for this clonotype. The chain uses TRBV14 and TRBJ2-7, with a possible D match to TRBD2 (6 bases). From germline, CDR1 is SGHDN and CDR2 FVKESK. V gave up 6 bases and J gave up 6 bases, with 15 bases separating them. The CDR3 sequence is 13 residues long. CDR3: CASRGRFGREQYF. CDR3 DNA: TGTGCCAGCAGGGGGAGGTTCGGACGCGAGCAGTACTTC. Combining the CDR3 with reference TRBV14 and TRBJ2-7 gives the whole variable domain EAGVTQFPSHSVIEKGQTVTLRCDPISGHDNLYWYRRVMGKEIKFLLHFVKESKQDESGMPNNRFLAERTGGTYSTLKVQPAELEDSGVYFCASRGRFGREQYFGPGTRLTVT.

Many counts were recorded for this clonotype. The genes are TRBV7-2 and TRBJ2-7; TRBD2 might be the D (6 bases). The germline CDR1 and CDR2 sequences are SGHTA and FQGNSA. Trimming left V 3 bases short and J 9 bases short, with 24 bases between. The CDR3 consists of 16 residues. The chain's CDR3 is CASSLSFRGMLTTQYF. The CDR3 nucleotides read TGTGCCAGCAGCTTGTCCTTTCGGGGGATGCTTACGACGCAGTACTTC.

There are many counts of this clonotype. The chain links TRBV29-1 to TRBJ2-7; perhaps D is TRBD1 or TRBD2 (5 bases each). Trimming cost V 4 bases and J 4 bases, with 14 bases left between them. This CDR3 has 13 amino acids. Germline-derived CDR1 and CDR2 are SQVTM and ANQGSEA. CDR3 nucleotides: TGCAGCGTTGCGGGACGGCCCCCTTACGAGCAGTACTTC. Encoded protein: CSVAGRPPYEQYF.

This clonotype was seen many times. The V call is TRBV5-4, the J call TRBJ2-1; the D gene is possibly TRBD2 (6 bases). The CDR3 runs 13 residues. The germline V and J ends were trimmed by 3 bases and 7 bases, with 11 bases remaining between them. The germline V gene encodes CDR1 SGHNT and CDR2 YYREEE (reference sequence). The DNA of the CDR3 is TGTGCCAGCAGCTACCAGACTAGGAATGAGCAGTTCTTC. Amino acid sequence: CASSYQTRNEQFF.

This clonotype was seen many times. The rearrangement links TRBV7-8 to TRBJ1-2, with TRBD1 matching 7 bases. V dropped 1 base and J dropped 7; count of bases not matched to a gene: 0. CDR1 SGHVS and CDR2 FQNEAQ come from the germline V gene. This CDR3 is 12 amino acids long. The CDR3 coding sequence is TGTGCCAGCAGCTTAGACAGGGGTGGCTACACCTTC. It translates to CASSLDRGGYTF.

This clonotype was seen only a few times. The chain employs TRBV11-2 and TRBJ1-1, with D possibly being TRBD1 (5 bases). Deletions cut 5 bases from V and 0 bases from J, with 13 bases between. Germline-derived CDR1 and CDR2 are SGHAT and FQNNGV. The CDR3 is 15 residues long. The CDR3 sequence: CASSPFQGLNTEAFF. In DNA, the CDR3 is TGTGCCAGCAGCCCATTCCAGGGTTTGAACACTGAAGCTTTCTTT.

This clonotype was counted at least ten times. The chain recombines TRBV7-6 with TRBJ2-2; D uncertain. The CDR3 runs to 15 residues. V was pared by 0 bases and J by 4 bases, with 9 bases between. The germline V gene has CDR1 SGHVS and CDR2 FNYEAQ. This chain's CDR3 is CASSLANGATGELFF. The CDR3, as DNA: TGTGCCAGCAGCTTAGCCAACGGTGCCACCGGGGAGCTGTTTTTT.

The table lists this clonotype with a count of one. This chain links TRBV7-2 with TRBJ2-5; the D gene is possibly TRBD2 (5 bases). Looked up from germline, CDR1 is SGHTA and CDR2 is FQGNSA. V shed 3 bases and J shed 3 bases, with 8 bases lying between them. The CDR3 totals 13 residues. The CDR3 coding sequence is TGTGCCAGCAGCTTTGAGAGGGAAGAGACCCAGTACTTC. It is translated as CASSFEREETQYF.

This clonotype was counted ten times or more. This chain links TRBV6-2 or TRBV6-3 with TRBJ1-2; no firm D call. This CDR3 spans 13 amino acids. V was cut by 6 bases and J by 0 bases, with 8 bases left in between. Germline CDR1 MNHEY, CDR2 SVGEGT. The CDR3 is CASSPDANYGYTF. CDR3 DNA: TGTGCCAGCAGCCCGGACGCTAACTATGGCTACACCTTC.

This clonotype was observed a handful of times. The V gene is TRBV6-2 or TRBV6-3, the J gene TRBJ1-5, with D unresolved. CDR3 size: 12 residues. Trimming took 3 bases from V and 7 from J, leaving 7 bases between them. Germline CDR1 MNHEY, CDR2 SVGEGT. The CDR3 region is CASSYSGQPQHF. DNA for the CDR3: TGTGCCAGCAGTTATAGTGGACAGCCCCAGCATTTT.

The V call is TRBV10-3, the J call TRBJ2-7, with 11 bases identical to TRBD2. This CDR3 spans 15 amino acids. The germline CDR1 and CDR2 sequences are ENHRY and SYGVKD. The V segment lost 5 bases and the J segment 0 bases; nucleotides outside the gene matches: 3. The CDR3 region is CAISQTSGDSYEQYF. The CDR3 bases are TGTGCCATCAGTCAGACTAGCGGGGACTCCTACGAGCAGTACTTC.

This chain joins TRBV24-1 and TRBJ2-1; D call uncertain. The CDR3 is 12 amino acids. Germline assignment: CDR1 KGHDR and CDR2 SFDVKD. Trimming removed 4 bases at V and 7 bases at J, with 7 bases between. The CDR3 region has the DNA TGTGCCACCAGTGACCAGAAAAATGAGCAGTTCTTC. Translating gives CATSDQKNEQFF.

V and J are TRBV12-3 or TRBV12-4 and TRBJ1-2; weak D call: TRBD1 (5 bases). The CDR3 extends over 14 amino acids. Trimming shortened V by 3 bases and J by 6 bases, and 14 bases separated the two germline ends. The CDR3 reads CASSFSGQGDGYTF. The CDR3 bases are TGTGCCAGCAGTTTTTCCGGGCAGGGCGATGGCTACACCTTC.

The chain combines TRBV11-3 with TRBJ2-1; no clear D gene. Trimming stripped 5 bases from V and 4 bases from J, with 15 bases between. Germline CDR1 reads SGHNT; CDR2 reads YENEEA. This CDR3 region has 15 residues. CDR3 protein: CASSRSPATYNEQFF. For the CDR3, the DNA is TGTGCCAGCAGCCGCTCTCCGGCTACGTACAATGAGCAGTTCTTC.

The chain links TRBV6-2 or TRBV6-3 to TRBJ2-1, with D tentatively TRBD2 (5 bases). CDR3 length: 16 residues. V was trimmed by 8 bases and J by 0 bases, leaving 17 bases between them. The germline CDR1 and CDR2 sequences are MNHEY and SVGEGT. The CDR3 DNA reads TGTGCCAGCGGACCTCTAGGAGCGGCCTCCTACAATGAGCAGTTCTTC. Residues: CASGPLGAASYNEQFF.